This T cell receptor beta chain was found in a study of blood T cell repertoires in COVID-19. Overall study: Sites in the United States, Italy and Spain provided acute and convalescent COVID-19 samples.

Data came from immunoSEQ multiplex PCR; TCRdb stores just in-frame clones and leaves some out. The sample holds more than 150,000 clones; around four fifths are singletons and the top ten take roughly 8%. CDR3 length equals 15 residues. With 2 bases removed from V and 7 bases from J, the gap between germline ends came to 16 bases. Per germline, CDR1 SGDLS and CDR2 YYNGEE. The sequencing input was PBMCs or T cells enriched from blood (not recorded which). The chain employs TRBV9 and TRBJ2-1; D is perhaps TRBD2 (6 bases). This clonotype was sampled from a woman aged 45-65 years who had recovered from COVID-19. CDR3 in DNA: TGTGCCAGCAGCGTCACGGACTACCTTGCGAATGAGCAGTTCTTC. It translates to CASSVTDYLANEQFF.